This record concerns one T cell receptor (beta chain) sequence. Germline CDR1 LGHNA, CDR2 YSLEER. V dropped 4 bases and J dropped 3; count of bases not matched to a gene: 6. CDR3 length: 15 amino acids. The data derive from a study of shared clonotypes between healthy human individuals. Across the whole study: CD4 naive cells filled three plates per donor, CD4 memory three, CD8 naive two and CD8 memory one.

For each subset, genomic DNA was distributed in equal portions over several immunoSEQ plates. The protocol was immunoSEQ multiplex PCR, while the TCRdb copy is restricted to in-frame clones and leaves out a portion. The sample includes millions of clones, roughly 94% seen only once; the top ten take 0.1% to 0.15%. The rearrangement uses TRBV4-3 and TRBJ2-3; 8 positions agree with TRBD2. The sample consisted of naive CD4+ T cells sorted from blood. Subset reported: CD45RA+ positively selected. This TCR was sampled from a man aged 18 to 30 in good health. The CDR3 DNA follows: TGCGCCAGCAGCCTCAGCGGGAGCGGTACAGATACGCAGTATTTT. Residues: CASSLSGSGTDTQYF.